Included here is one T cell receptor beta chain sequence, with context. No antigen is known for it. This sample stems from a study of cytomegalovirus exposure and HLA in healthy donors. The donors were members of the approximately 120-subject validation cohort (separate from the approximately 650-subject first cohort). The CDR3 runs to 14 residues. Trimming stripped 2 bases from V and 7 bases from J, with 12 bases between. CDR1 MNHNY and CDR2 SVGAGI come from the germline V gene (reference sequence). Regarding the study as a whole: According to a subsequent analysis, TCR clusters identified in the first cohort showed a tendency to co-occur across the roughly 120 validation repertoires.

Sequenced by immunoSEQ multiplex PCR; TCRdb stores in-frame clones only, minus some. This sample has roughly 300,000 clones, with about nine tenths found just once. The source material was PBMCs. The receptor was derived from a woman between 18 and 29 years old in good health and CMV-seronegative. This rearrangement joins TRBV6-6 to TRBJ1-5, with D possibly matching TRBD1 (6 bases). The CDR3 nucleotides read TGTGCCAGCAGTTACGAGGGGCAGGGGCAGCCCCAGCATTTT. Encoded protein: CASSYEGQGQPQHF.